The 29 T cell receptor beta chains in this list originate from one sample, sequenced in a study of Ad26.COV2.S vaccination and SARS-CoV-2 variants. Treatment denoted: roughly 18 received Ad26.COV2.S at low or high dose, single or two shots; roughly five received placebo; per-sample allocation not given. Samples were taken on day 63 after the first vaccine or placebo injection. Profiling relied on immunoSEQ multiplex PCR, and the TCRdb table lists in-frame clones only, not all of them. The data hold about half a million clones, with roughly nine tenths observed a single time. The starting material was peripheral blood, obtained in a trial of Ad26.COV2.S vaccine versus placebo. The receptors were gathered from a person between 18 and 65 years old who received the Ad26.COV2.S COVID-19 vaccine or a placebo.

The CDR3 loop reads CASSRDIQPQHF. In nucleotides, the CDR3 is TGTGCCAGCAGCCGGGACATCCAGCCCCAGCATTTT. The chain combines TRBV7-9 with TRBJ1-5, with D maybe TRBD1 (6 bases). This CDR3 is 12 amino acids long. V lost 5 bases, J lost 7 bases, and 9 bases lay in between. CDR1 SEHNR and CDR2 FQNEAQ come from the germline V gene (reference sequence).

The chain uses TRBV28 and TRBJ1-5; D is possibly TRBD1 (5 bases). Germline lookup yields CDR1 MDHEN and CDR2 SYDVKM. The CDR3 extends over 14 amino acids. V lost 3 bases to trimming and J lost 6 bases, with 12 bases between them. The chain's CDR3 is CASSLGQGIQPQHF. CDR3 nucleotides: TGTGCCAGCAGTTTGGGGCAGGGAATTCAGCCCCAGCATTTT.

The J gene is TRBJ2-3, the V gene TRBV4-1; D remains unclear. Germline values: CDR1 MGHRA, CDR2 YSYEKL. The CDR3 contains 16 residues. Trimming removed 3 bases at V and 4 bases at J, with 17 bases between. The CDR3 sequence is CASSHRGSLLPDTQYF. CDR3 coding DNA: TGCGCCAGCAGCCACCGAGGCAGTCTCCTACCAGATACGCAGTATTTT.

The chain couples TRBV6-5 to TRBJ2-7, with 7 positions matching TRBD1. The CDR3 spans 14 residues. V lost 6 bases to trimming and J lost 0 bases; unmatched junction nucleotides: 5. Germline V gene sequence: CDR1 MNHEY, CDR2 SVGAGI. The chain's CDR3 is CASRRQGISYEQYF. The CDR3 coding sequence is TGTGCCAGCAGGCGACAGGGAATCTCCTACGAGCAGTACTTC.

The table lists this clone with a few counts. The chain uses TRBV5-1 and TRBJ2-7; D is tentatively TRBD1 or TRBD2 (5 bases each). This CDR3 has 14 residues. Looked up from germline, CDR1 is SGHRS and CDR2 is YFSETQ. V was cut by 3 bases and J by 2 bases, with 12 bases left in between. This CDR3 reads CASSSMTGPYEQYF. The CDR3 nucleotides are TGCGCCAGCAGCTCGATGACGGGACCCTACGAGCAGTACTTC.

V gene TRBV6-5 combines with J gene TRBJ1-2; D is unclear. The CDR3 spans 12 residues. The germline gives CDR1 MNHEY, CDR2 SVGAGI. V shed 6 bases and J shed 5 bases, with 10 bases lying between them. The CDR3 DNA reads as TGTGCCAGCAGCCAGCCCGGATATGGCTACACCTTC. Amino acids: CASSQPGYGYTF.

The rearrangement joins TRBV24-1 to TRBJ2-3, with a tentative D call TRBD2 (6 bases). Germline CDR1 KGHDR, CDR2 SFDVKD. With 9 bases removed from V and 1 base from J, the gap between germline ends came to 10 bases. The length of the CDR3 is 13 residues. CDR3 sequence reads: CATGKRGTDTQYF. CDR3 sequence (DNA): TGTGCCACCGGGAAGCGGGGCACAGATACGCAGTATTTT.

This clone was recorded only once. The chain is built from TRBV28 and TRBJ1-1; TRBD1 agrees at 7 bases. This CDR3 is built from 15 residues. The V and J ends lost 3 bases and 3 bases, in that order; junction bases with no gene match: 7. Germline V gives CDR1 MDHEN, CDR2 SYDVKM. The CDR3 spells CASSFLQGRDTEAFF. The CDR3 region has the DNA TGTGCCAGCAGTTTCTTACAGGGGCGGGACACTGAAGCTTTCTTT. The full variable domain, completed using reference TRBV28 and TRBJ1-1, is DVKVTQSSRYLVKRTGEKVFLECVQDMDHENMFWYRQDPGLGLRLIYFSYDVKMKEKGDIPEGYSVSREKKERFSLILESASTNQTSMYLCASSFLQGRDTEAFFGQGTRLTVV.

V and J are TRBV3-1 (or the pseudogene TRBV3-2) and TRBJ2-1; D ambiguous. CDR1 and CDR2 (germline): LGHDT, YNNKEL (reference sequence). V gave up 5 bases and J gave up 5 bases, with 7 bases separating them. The CDR3 totals 12 residues. Here the CDR3 DNA reads TGTGCCAGCAGCTTGACACACAATGAGCAGTTCTTC. Translation gives CASSLTHNEQFF.

The V and J genes are TRBV4-2 and TRBJ1-2, with unresolved D. Germline-derived CDR1 and CDR2 are LGHNA and YNFKEQ. The ends were cut back, 1 base at V and 5 bases at J, with 11 bases in the middle. The CDR3 extends over 14 amino acids. The CDR3 sequence: CASSQVPSTYGYTF. The CDR3 DNA sequence: TGTGCCAGCAGCCAAGTCCCCTCGACTTATGGCTACACCTTC.

The chain couples TRBV29-1 to TRBJ1-2; D not certain. The CDR3 contains 15 residues. Germline V gene data show CDR1 as SQVTM and CDR2 as ANQGSEA. The CDR3 is CSARPMLSAGNGYTF. CDR3 sequence (DNA): TGCAGTGCCCGGCCGATGTTATCCGCTGGGAATGGCTACACCTTC.

This rearrangement joins TRBV5-6 to TRBJ1-2; D unresolved. The germline V gene encodes CDR1 SGHDT and CDR2 YYEEEE. Trimming left V 1 base short and J 4 bases short, with 5 bases between. This CDR3 spans 12 amino acids. CDR3 amino acids: CASSLWAYGYTF. CDR3 nucleotide sequence: TGTGCCAGCAGCTTGTGGGCCTATGGCTACACCTTC.

The chain has TRBV28 and TRBJ1-1, with D tentatively TRBD1 (6 bases). CDR1 and CDR2 from the germline V gene are MDHEN and SYDVKM. Trimming stripped 2 bases from V and 0 bases from J, with 10 bases between. This CDR3 is built from 15 residues. For the CDR3, the DNA is TGTGCCAGCAGTTTACCGGGGGCGATGAACACTGAAGCTTTCTTT. Its translation is CASSLPGAMNTEAFF.

The chain links TRBV7-8 to TRBJ2-3, with a possible D match to TRBD2 (6 bases). The germline V gene encodes CDR1 SGHVS and CDR2 FQNEAQ. This CDR3 is 14 amino acids long. With 7 bases removed from V and 0 bases from J, the gap between germline ends came to 11 bases. Written as DNA, the CDR3 is TGTGCCAGCAAAGCGGGTCCAAGCACAGATACGCAGTATTTT. This codes for CASKAGPSTDTQYF.

The V call is TRBV6-6, the J call TRBJ2-7; tentatively, D is TRBD1 or TRBD2 (5 bases each). From germline, CDR1 is MNHNY and CDR2 SVGAGI (reference sequence). V was shortened by 0 bases and J by 0 bases, with 9 bases between the two germline ends. This CDR3 contains 15 residues. CDR3 DNA: TGTGCCAGCAGTTACTCGGGGGAAAGCTCCTACGAGCAGTACTTC. This translates into CASSYSGESSYEQYF.

This clone was counted only a few times. The rearrangement uses TRBV3-1 (or the pseudogene TRBV3-2) and TRBJ2-7; D gene unclear. Trimming removed 1 base at V and 5 bases at J, with 9 bases between. Per germline, CDR1 LGHDT and CDR2 YNNKEL (reference sequence). The CDR3 covers 13 residues. The CDR3 here is CASSQGLGNEQYF. The CDR3 DNA reads TGTGCCAGCAGCCAAGGTCTAGGGAACGAGCAGTACTTC.

The chain employs TRBV5-5 and TRBJ2-1, with 11 bases lining up with TRBD2. The germline V gene has CDR1 SGHKS and CDR2 YYEKEE (reference sequence). Trimming at V came to 3 bases and at J to 2 bases, leaving 1 base not matched to a gene. This CDR3 comprises 15 residues. As DNA, the CDR3 is TGTGCCAGCAGCTCGACTAGCGGGGCCTACAATGAGCAGTTCTTC. This gives the protein CASSSTSGAYNEQFF.

The V and J genes are TRBV6-5 and TRBJ1-1; D gene ambiguous. Germline assignment: CDR1 MNHEY and CDR2 SVGAGI. V lost 5 bases and J lost 11, with 18 bases in between. This CDR3 contains 13 residues. CDR3 sequence: CASSINGPGNAFF. CDR3 DNA sequence: TGTGCCAGCAGTATAAACGGACCCGGAAACGCTTTCTTT.

This chain joins TRBV9 and TRBJ1-1, with 11 nucleotides matching TRBD1. The CDR3 extends over 13 amino acids. In germline, CDR1 is SGDLS, CDR2 YYNGEE. J was trimmed by 6 bases and V by 3 bases; bases with no gene match: 1. CDR3 nucleotide sequence: TGTGCCAGCAGCGCGGGACAGGGGGCTGAAGCTTTCTTT. Translating gives CASSAGQGAEAFF.

This sequence joins TRBV18 and TRBJ2-5; 9 nucleotides line up with TRBD1. CDR3 length: 14 amino acids. V lost 4 bases, J lost 5 bases, and 5 bases stayed unmatched. CDR1 KGHSH and CDR2 LQKENI come from the germline V gene. Written as DNA, the CDR3 is TGTGCCAGCTCACGGGGACAGGGTGAGGAGACCCAGTACTTC. This sequence encodes CASSRGQGEETQYF.

The V and J genes are TRBV25-1 and TRBJ1-2, with 7 bases aligning to TRBD1. V lost 8 bases to trimming and J lost 5 bases; unmatched junction nucleotides: 5. The germline V gene has CDR1 MGHDK and CDR2 SYGVNS. CDR3 length equals 12 residues. The CDR3 DNA is TGTGCCAGCTCGGGACAGTCTTATGGCTACACCTTC. Translation: CASSGQSYGYTF.

In DNA form, the CDR3 reads TGTGCCAGCAAGGACAGGCGGGAGTATGGAGATACGCAGTATTTT. It translates to CASKDRREYGDTQYF. The chain recombines TRBV27 with TRBJ2-3; the D call may be TRBD1 or TRBD2 (7 bases each). This CDR3 is built from 15 residues. Germline CDR1 is MNHEY and CDR2 is SMNVEV (reference sequence). Trimming pared 7 bases from V and 5 bases from J, leaving 19 bases between.

The chain couples TRBV3-1 (or the pseudogene TRBV3-2) to TRBJ1-2, with no clear D. Trimming stripped 0 bases from V and 9 bases from J, with 14 bases between. Germline V CDR1 and CDR2: LGHDT, YNNKEL (reference sequence). The CDR3 covers 14 residues. This CDR3 is CASSQDPSAVSYTF. In nucleotides, the CDR3 is TGTGCCAGCAGCCAAGACCCTTCAGCGGTGAGCTACACCTTC.

This chain joins TRBV7-8 and TRBJ2-1, with 9 bases identical to TRBD2. Losses at the gene ends were 3 bases for V and 8 bases for J; bases not matched to a gene: 11. The length of the CDR3 is 16 residues. Germline V lookup: CDR1 SGHVS, CDR2 FQNEAQ. The CDR3 nucleotides read TGTGCCAGCAGCTTTGAACTCGCGGGAGGGCGGGATGAGCAGTTCTTC. Its translation: CASSFELAGGRDEQFF.

The chain combines TRBV27 with TRBJ1-1, with D possibly TRBD1 on 5 matching bases. Germline V gene data show CDR1 as MNHEY and CDR2 as SMNVEV (reference sequence). V lost 4 bases and J 4 bases, leaving 13 bases between the germline ends. CDR3 length: 14 residues. This chain's CDR3 is CASSSARGGTEAFF. CDR3 nucleotides: TGTGCCAGCAGTTCGGCTAGGGGTGGCACTGAAGCTTTCTTT.

The chain is built from TRBV19 and TRBJ2-1, with 11 nucleotides matching TRBD2. J gave up 5 bases and V 9 bases, and 9 bases lay outside the gene matches. The germline CDR1 and CDR2 sequences are LNHDA and SQIVND (reference sequence). The CDR3 covers 15 residues. The DNA of the CDR3 is TGTGCCAGCCGAAGCGGACTAGCGGGCAACAATGAGCAGTTCTTC. This encodes CASRSGLAGNNEQFF.

The rearrangement uses TRBV6-6 and TRBJ2-7; D is possibly TRBD2 (6 bases). The CDR3 is made up of 11 amino acids. Germline assignment: CDR1 MNHNY and CDR2 SVGAGI (reference sequence). V was pared by 2 bases and J by 7 bases, with 6 bases between. CDR3 sequence reads: CASSYGGEQYF. In DNA, the CDR3 is TGTGCCAGCAGTTACGGGGGGGAGCAGTACTTC.

This rearrangement joins TRBV27 to TRBJ1-2; D possibly corresponds to TRBD1 (5 bases). The germline V gene encodes CDR1 MNHEY and CDR2 SMNVEV (reference sequence). V dropped 5 bases and J dropped 4 bases, with 17 bases sitting between them. The CDR3 is 15 residues long. CDR3 in DNA: TGTGCCAGCAGTCCCCTAAGAGCAGGGAGCTATGGCTACACCTTC. Protein product: CASSPLRAGSYGYTF.

This chain links TRBV18 with TRBJ2-3, with no clear D. With 1 base removed from V and 6 bases from J, the gap between germline ends came to 17 bases. From germline, CDR1 is KGHSH and CDR2 LQKENI. The CDR3 covers 16 residues. In DNA form, the CDR3 reads TGTGCCAGCTCACCACGTCAAACCCCAATATCGGATACGCAGTATTTT. Its protein is CASSPRQTPISDTQYF.